This passage covers 25 T cell receptor beta chains from one sample sequenced in a study of cytomegalovirus exposure and HLA in healthy donors. Primers for the PCR totalled 60 Vbeta and 13 Jbeta. The protocol was immunoSEQ multiplex PCR, while the TCRdb copy is restricted to in-frame clones and leaves out a portion. The sample lists approximately 130,000 clones, approximately 82% occurring once. What was sequenced was PBMCs. The receptor source for this set is a man aged 45-65 years in good health and CMV-seronegative.

The rearrangement uses TRBV6-1 and TRBJ1-1; D is unresolved. V was pared by 6 bases and J by 1 base, with 12 bases between. The CDR3 spans 14 residues. In germline, CDR1 is MNHNS, CDR2 SASEGT. The CDR3 nucleotides read TGTGCCAGCAGATTGGTATCGGGGAACACTGAAGCTTTCTTT. Protein sequence: CASRLVSGNTEAFF.

Note on this clone: A read error may produce the germline difference seen at one junction end. The CDR3 DNA reads as TGTGCCAGCAGCTTACCAACAGACAGCTCTGGGCCCAACGTCCTGACTTTC. Translating it yields CASSLPTDSSGPNVLTF. The V call is TRBV7-9, the J call TRBJ2-6; possibly TRBD1 for D (5 bases). The V gene's germline CDR1 is SEHNR and CDR2 FQNEAQ (reference sequence). CDR3 length: 17 residues. The entire variable domain, with the rest obtained from reference TRBV7-9 and TRBJ2-6, is as follows: DTGVSQNPRHKITKRGQNVTFRCDPISEHNRLYWYRQTLGQGPEFLTYFQNEAQLEKSRLLSDRFSAERPKGSFSTLEIQRTEQGDSAMYLCASSLPTDSSGPNVLTFGAGSRLTVL.

About this clone itself: An end of the junction does not agree with germline; a read error may underlie this. For the CDR3, the DNA is TGTGCCAGCAGTGTGGGAAGATTGGGGCTGGGGTTC. Its translation is CASSVGRLGLGF. The chain employs TRBV6-1 and TRBJ2-7; perhaps TRBD1 as D (5 bases). The CDR3 sequence is 12 residues long. Germline values: CDR1 MNHNS, CDR2 SASEGT.

This clone turned up a few times. This chain connects TRBV29-1 to TRBJ1-1; D call uncertain. From germline, CDR1 is SQVTM and CDR2 ANQGSEA. The CDR3 consists of 13 residues. The V end lost 4 bases, the J end lost 5 bases, and 14 bases lay between the germline ends. DNA of the CDR3: TGCAGCGTTGGAGGTGGCATAGGAACTGAAGCTTTCTTT. Its protein product is CSVGGGIGTEAFF.

The V call is TRBV7-9, the J call TRBJ2-5, with 8 nucleotides matching TRBD1. This CDR3 is 19 amino acids long. In germline, CDR1 is SEHNR, CDR2 FQNEAQ (reference sequence). J lost 3 bases, V lost 5 bases, and 20 bases had no gene match. CDR3 sequence: CASSRIKTTGERGKETQYF. CDR3 bases: TGTGCCAGCAGCCGTATCAAAACGACAGGGGAAAGGGGAAAAGAGACCCAGTACTTC. The complete variable domain, with remaining parts taken from reference TRBV7-9 and TRBJ2-5, reads DTGVSQNPRHKITKRGQNVTFRCDPISEHNRLYWYRQTLGQGPEFLTYFQNEAQLEKSRLLSDRFSAERPKGSFSTLEIQRTEQGDSAMYLCASSRIKTTGERGKETQYFGPGTRLLVL.

This clone was seen only a few times. This chain uses TRBV6-5 with TRBJ2-7; 8 bases match TRBD1. The CDR3 consists of 15 residues. Germline V gene lookup returns CDR1 MNHEY and CDR2 SVGAGI. Germline trimming cut 2 bases from V and 0 bases from J; bases unmatched to any gene: 3. This CDR3 is CASSYAGTGSYEQYF. The CDR3 DNA is TGTGCCAGCAGTTACGCCGGGACAGGCTCCTACGAGCAGTACTTC.

This chain connects TRBV11-2 to TRBJ1-5; TRBD1 matches 8 bases. The junction had 11 bases not matched to a gene; V was cut back by 4 bases and J by 6 bases. CDR1 is SGHAT and CDR2 is FQNNGV in the germline V gene. There are 16 residues in the CDR3. CDR3 sequence (DNA): TGTGCCAGCAGCTCCCGCGGACAGGGAACGAGTCAGCCCCAGCATTTT. Translating gives CASSSRGQGTSQPQHF.

The genes are TRBV5-4 and TRBJ2-3; 10 bases line up with TRBD2. CDR1 is SGHNT and CDR2 is YYREEE in the germline V gene (reference sequence). Trimming took 4 bases from V and 6 from J; bases not matched to a gene: 8. The CDR3 loop spans 15 amino acids. CDR3: CASSPSGGADDTQYF. The CDR3 nucleotides read TGTGCCAGCAGCCCAAGCGGGGGGGCGGACGATACGCAGTATTTT.

This chain connects TRBV7-2 to TRBJ1-2, with D possibly TRBD1 on 5 matching bases. V was pared by 2 bases and J by 4 bases, with 20 bases between. Per the germline V gene, CDR1 is SGHTA and CDR2 is FQGNSA. The CDR3 extends over 17 amino acids. This CDR3 reads CASSLTGQEGRLYGYTF. The DNA for the CDR3 is TGTGCCAGCAGCTTAACGGGGCAGGAGGGCCGGCTCTATGGCTACACCTTC. Supplemented by reference TRBV7-2 and TRBJ1-2, the full variable domain reads GAGVSQSPSNKVTEKGKDVELRCDPISGHTALYWYRQSLGQGLEFLIYFQGNSAPDKSGLPSDRFSAERTGGSVSTLTIQRTQQEDSAVYLCASSLTGQEGRLYGYTFGSGTRLTVV.

This chain uses TRBV6-5 with TRBJ2-1, with 10 bases matching TRBD2. V was pared by 1 base and J by 7 bases, with 7 bases of the junction left unmatched. Germline V lookup: CDR1 MNHEY, CDR2 SVGAGI. The CDR3 contains 16 residues. As DNA, the CDR3 is TGTGCCAGCAGTTACTGGAGCGGGGGGGCTTCAAATGAGCAGTTCTTC. As protein: CASSYWSGGASNEQFF.

The chain is built from TRBV4-1 and TRBJ1-2; D remains ambiguous. Per germline, CDR1 MGHRA and CDR2 YSYEKL. The CDR3 length is 12 residues. Trimming pared 0 bases from V and 5 bases from J, leaving 4 bases between. The CDR3 bases are TGCGCCAGCAGCCAAGACACATATGGCTACACCTTC. It yields the protein CASSQDTYGYTF.

The rearrangement joins TRBV6-6 to TRBJ2-1; the D gene is possibly TRBD1 (5 bases). This CDR3 comprises 11 residues. V gave up 6 bases and J gave up 7 bases, with 7 bases separating them. Germline V lookup: CDR1 MNHNY, CDR2 SVGAGI (reference sequence). The CDR3 DNA is TGTGCCAGCAGGCAGGGAAATGAGCAGTTCTTC. This codes for CASRQGNEQFF.

The chain recombines TRBV2 with TRBJ1-2, with unresolved D. The V gene's germline CDR1 is SNHLY and CDR2 FYNNEI. There are 13 residues in the CDR3. The V and J ends lost 3 bases and 8 bases respectively, with 13 bases between them. The CDR3 bases are TGTGCCAGCAGTGACTACAGCCTCGAGGGCTACACCTTC. Residues: CASSDYSLEGYTF.

This clone was detected only once. The chain couples TRBV4-1 to TRBJ1-5; 7 bases agree with TRBD1. V was pared by 4 bases and J by 3 bases, with 3 bases of the junction left unmatched. The CDR3 is 14 residues long. Germline CDR1 reads MGHRA; CDR2 reads YSYEKL. This chain's CDR3 is CASSRQGINQPQHF. The CDR3 bases are TGCGCCAGCAGCCGACAGGGTATCAATCAGCCCCAGCATTTT.

This clone was observed a few times. The chain employs TRBV30 and TRBJ1-5; D call uncertain. Germline V gives CDR1 GTSNPN, CDR2 SVGIG (reference sequence). The CDR3 contains 11 residues. V lost 1 base and J lost 9, with 7 bases in between. The CDR3 sequence is CAWSGRGPQHF. The CDR3 nucleotides read TGTGCCTGGAGTGGTCGGGGGCCCCAGCATTTT.

This chain connects TRBV2 to TRBJ2-4; the D gene is possibly TRBD1 (6 bases). Trimming shortened V by 6 bases and J by 7 bases, and 16 bases separated the two germline ends. This CDR3 has 14 residues. CDR1 and CDR2 from the germline V gene are SNHLY and FYNNEI. The CDR3 loop is CASRDRDIGNIQYF. The CDR3 DNA reads as TGTGCCAGCAGGGACCGGGACATCGGGAACATTCAGTACTTC.

This chain joins TRBV27 and TRBJ1-5; D unclear. The V end lost 8 bases, the J end lost 8 bases, and 19 bases lay between the germline ends. This CDR3 region has 14 residues. CDR1 MNHEY and CDR2 SMNVEV come from the germline V gene (reference sequence). The CDR3 spells CASGFWGAGKPQHF. The CDR3 DNA is TGTGCCAGCGGCTTTTGGGGAGCGGGTAAGCCCCAGCATTTT.

The chain joins TRBV7-9 to TRBJ1-2, with 9 bases aligning to TRBD1. CDR1 is SEHNR, CDR2 FQNEAQ, per germline (reference sequence). The V segment lost 5 bases and the J segment 4 bases; nucleotides outside the gene matches: 11. This CDR3 comprises 16 residues. Here the CDR3 DNA reads TGTGCCAGCAGCCTCCCCGACAGGGGGGCTCGCTATGGCTACACCTTC. It translates to CASSLPDRGARYGYTF.

This chain uses TRBV6-5 with TRBJ2-7; D might be TRBD2 (7 bases). Trimming shortened V by 0 bases and J by 6 bases, and 18 bases separated the two germline ends. Per germline, CDR1 MNHEY and CDR2 SVGAGI. CDR3 size: 16 residues. For the CDR3, the DNA is TGTGCCAGCAGTTACTCCCGGGGAGGGGGGATCCTCGAGCAGTACTTC. The encoded protein is CASSYSRGGGILEQYF.

This clone was observed a handful of times. This rearrangement joins TRBV29-1 to TRBJ2-1, with a tentative D call TRBD2 (7 bases). This CDR3 is 15 amino acids long. Germline lookup yields CDR1 SQVTM and CDR2 ANQGSEA. V lost 6 bases and J lost 4, with 19 bases in between. The CDR3 region is CSVILGGRGYNEQFF. The CDR3 DNA is TGCAGCGTCATCCTGGGGGGGCGGGGGTACAATGAGCAGTTCTTC.

The V call is TRBV9, the J call TRBJ1-2; 10 bases map to TRBD1. This CDR3 is built from 15 residues. V lost 2 bases to trimming and J lost 3 bases; unmatched junction nucleotides: 4. Germline V gene sequence: CDR1 SGDLS, CDR2 YYNGEE. In DNA form, the CDR3 reads TGTGCCAGCAGCGTCGGGACAGGGGCGGACTATGGCTACACCTTC. Translated: CASSVGTGADYGYTF.

The chain employs TRBV2 and TRBJ1-5; D remains unclear. The V end lost 6 bases, the J end lost 0 bases, and 12 bases lay between the germline ends. Germline CDR1 and CDR2: SNHLY and FYNNEI. The CDR3 spans 15 residues. CDR3 sequence reads: CASSPDYDSNQPQHF. The CDR3 DNA sequence: TGTGCCAGCAGCCCAGATTACGATAGCAATCAGCCCCAGCATTTT.

This clone was seen once. This chain connects TRBV9 to TRBJ2-1; 9 positions agree with TRBD1. Germline trimming cut 0 bases from V and 2 bases from J; bases unmatched to any gene: 9. The CDR3 is 18 residues long. Germline assignment: CDR1 SGDLS and CDR2 YYNGEE. CDR3 DNA: TGTGCCAGCAGCGTAGCAACAGGGGGCGAAATTCCCTACAATGAGCAGTTCTTC. It translates to CASSVATGGEIPYNEQFF.

The chain employs TRBV5-4 and TRBJ2-3; 11 nucleotides line up with TRBD2. The CDR3 totals 17 residues. Looked up from germline, CDR1 is SGHNT and CDR2 is YYREEE (reference sequence). V was clipped by 2 bases and J by 4 bases; unmatched bases: 9. This CDR3 is CASSFRSGTSGADTQYF. The DNA for the CDR3 is TGTGCCAGCAGCTTCCGCTCCGGGACTAGCGGTGCAGATACGCAGTATTTT.

The chain combines TRBV18 with TRBJ1-5; D is perhaps TRBD1 (5 bases). The V end lost 9 bases, the J end lost 5 bases, and 23 bases lay between the germline ends. In germline, CDR1 is KGHSH, CDR2 LQKENI. CDR3 length: 16 amino acids. CDR3 residues: CASKKTQGGGHQPQHF. The DNA for the CDR3 is TGTGCCAGTAAGAAAACCCAGGGCGGAGGGCATCAGCCCCAGCATTTT. The full variable domain, with the rest looked up from reference TRBV18 and TRBJ1-5, is NAGVMQNPRHLVRRRGQEARLRCSPMKGHSHVYWYRQLPEEGLKFMVYLQKENIIDESGMPKERFSAEFPKEGPSILRIQQVVRGDSAAYFCASKKTQGGGHQPQHFGDGTRLSIL.